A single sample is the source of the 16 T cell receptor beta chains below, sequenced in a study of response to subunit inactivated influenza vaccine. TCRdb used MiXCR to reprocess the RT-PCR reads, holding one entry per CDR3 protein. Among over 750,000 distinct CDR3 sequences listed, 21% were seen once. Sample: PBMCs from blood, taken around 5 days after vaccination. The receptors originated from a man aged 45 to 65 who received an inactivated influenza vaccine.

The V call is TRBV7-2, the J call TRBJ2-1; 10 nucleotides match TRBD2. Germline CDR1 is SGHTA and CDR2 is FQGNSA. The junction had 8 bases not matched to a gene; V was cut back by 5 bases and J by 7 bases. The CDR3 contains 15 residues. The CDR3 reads CASSPYGTSDNEQFF. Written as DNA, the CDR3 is TGTGCCAGCAGCCCCTACGGGACTAGCGATAATGAGCAGTTCTTC.

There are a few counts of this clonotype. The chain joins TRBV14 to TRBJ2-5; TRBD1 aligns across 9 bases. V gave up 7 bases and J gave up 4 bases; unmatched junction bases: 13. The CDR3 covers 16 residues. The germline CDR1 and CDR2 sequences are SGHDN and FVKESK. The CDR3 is CASITPGQGKGETQYF. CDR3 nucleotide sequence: TGTGCCAGCATCACTCCGGGACAGGGAAAAGGAGAGACCCAGTACTTC.

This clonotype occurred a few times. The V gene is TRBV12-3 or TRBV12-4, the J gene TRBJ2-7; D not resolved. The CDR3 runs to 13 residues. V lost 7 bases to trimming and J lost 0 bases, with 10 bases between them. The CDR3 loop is CASTGSSSYEQYF. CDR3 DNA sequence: TGTGCCAGCACCGGAAGTAGCTCCTACGAGCAGTACTTC.

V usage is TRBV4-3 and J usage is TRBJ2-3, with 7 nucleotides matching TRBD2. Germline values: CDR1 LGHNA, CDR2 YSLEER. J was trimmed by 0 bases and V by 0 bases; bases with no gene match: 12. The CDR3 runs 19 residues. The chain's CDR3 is CASSQEAAPSGTSTDTQYF. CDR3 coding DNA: TGCGCCAGCAGCCAAGAAGCCGCTCCTAGCGGTACTAGCACAGATACGCAGTATTTT.

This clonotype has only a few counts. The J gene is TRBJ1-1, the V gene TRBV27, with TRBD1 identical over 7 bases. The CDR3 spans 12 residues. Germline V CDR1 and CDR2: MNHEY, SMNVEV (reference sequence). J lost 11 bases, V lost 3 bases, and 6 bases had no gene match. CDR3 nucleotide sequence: TGTGCCAGCAGTTTTTGGGGACAGCAGGCTTTCTTT. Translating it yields CASSFWGQQAFF.

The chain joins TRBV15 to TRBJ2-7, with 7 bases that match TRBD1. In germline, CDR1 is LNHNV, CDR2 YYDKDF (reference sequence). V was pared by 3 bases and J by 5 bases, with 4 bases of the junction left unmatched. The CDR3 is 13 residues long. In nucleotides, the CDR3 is TGTGCCACCAGCAGGGACAGGCAGGACGAGCAGTACTTC. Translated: CATSRDRQDEQYF. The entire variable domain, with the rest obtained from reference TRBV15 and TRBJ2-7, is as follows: DAMVIQNPRYQVTQFGKPVTLSCSQTLNHNVMYWYQQKSSQAPKLLFHYYDKDFNNEADTPDNFQSRRPNTSFCFLDIRSPGLGDTAMYLCATSRDRQDEQYFGPGTRLTVT.

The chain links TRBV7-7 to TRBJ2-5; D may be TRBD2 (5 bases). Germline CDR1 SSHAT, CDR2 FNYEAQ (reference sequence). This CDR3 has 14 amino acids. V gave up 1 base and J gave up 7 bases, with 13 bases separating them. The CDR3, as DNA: TGTGCCAGCAGCTTAGGCAGCGGAGACGGGACCCAGTACTTC. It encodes CASSLGSGDGTQYF.

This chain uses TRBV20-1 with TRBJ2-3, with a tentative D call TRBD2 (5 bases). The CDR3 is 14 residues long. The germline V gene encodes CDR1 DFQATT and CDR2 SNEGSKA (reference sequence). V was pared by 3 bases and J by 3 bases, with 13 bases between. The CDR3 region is CSASGADGTDTQYF. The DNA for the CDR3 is TGCAGTGCTAGCGGAGCGGACGGAACAGATACGCAGTATTTT.

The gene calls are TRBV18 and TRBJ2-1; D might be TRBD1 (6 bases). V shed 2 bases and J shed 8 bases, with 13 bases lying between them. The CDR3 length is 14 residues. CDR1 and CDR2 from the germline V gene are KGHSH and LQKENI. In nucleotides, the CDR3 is TGTGCCAGCTCACCAGGGGGCCCGGGTTATGAGCAGTTCTTC. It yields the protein CASSPGGPGYEQFF.

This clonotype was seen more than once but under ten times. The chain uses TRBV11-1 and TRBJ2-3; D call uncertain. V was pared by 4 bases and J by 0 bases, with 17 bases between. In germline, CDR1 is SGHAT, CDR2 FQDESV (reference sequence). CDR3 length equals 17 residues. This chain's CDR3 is CASSWIWTETSTDTQYF. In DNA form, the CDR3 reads TGTGCCAGCAGCTGGATCTGGACGGAAACTAGCACAGATACGCAGTATTTT.

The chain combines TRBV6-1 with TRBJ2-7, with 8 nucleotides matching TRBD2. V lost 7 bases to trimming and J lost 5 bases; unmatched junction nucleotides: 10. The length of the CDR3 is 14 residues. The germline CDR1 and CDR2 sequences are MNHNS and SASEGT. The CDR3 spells CASTPGGRKNEQYF. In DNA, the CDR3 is TGTGCCAGCACCCCGGGCGGGAGGAAGAACGAGCAGTACTTC.

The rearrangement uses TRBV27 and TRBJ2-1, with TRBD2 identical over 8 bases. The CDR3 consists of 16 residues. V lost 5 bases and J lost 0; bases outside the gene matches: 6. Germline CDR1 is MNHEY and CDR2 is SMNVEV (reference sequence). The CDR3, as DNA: TGTGCCAGCAGTCCCGAGGGACTAGGCTCCTACAATGAGCAGTTCTTC. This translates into CASSPEGLGSYNEQFF.

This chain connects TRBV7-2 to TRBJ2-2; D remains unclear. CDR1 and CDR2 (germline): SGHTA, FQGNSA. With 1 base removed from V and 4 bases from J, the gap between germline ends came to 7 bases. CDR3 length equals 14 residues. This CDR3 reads CASSLDYSTGELFF. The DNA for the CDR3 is TGTGCCAGCAGCTTAGACTATTCCACCGGGGAGCTGTTTTTT. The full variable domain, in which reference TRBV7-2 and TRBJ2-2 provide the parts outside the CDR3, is GAGVSQSPSNKVTEKGKDVELRCDPISGHTALYWYRQSLGQGLEFLIYFQGNSAPDKSGLPSDRFSAERTGGSVSTLTIQRTQQEDSAVYLCASSLDYSTGELFFGEGSRLTVL.

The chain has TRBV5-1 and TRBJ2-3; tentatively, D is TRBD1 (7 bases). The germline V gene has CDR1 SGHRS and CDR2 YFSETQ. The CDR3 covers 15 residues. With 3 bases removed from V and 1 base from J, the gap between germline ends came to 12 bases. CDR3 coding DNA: TGCGCCAGCAGCTCCACAGGGGAGGGCACAGATACGCAGTATTTT. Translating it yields CASSSTGEGTDTQYF. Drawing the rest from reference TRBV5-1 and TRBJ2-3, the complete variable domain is KAGVTQTPRYLIKTRGQQVTLSCSPISGHRSVSWYQQTPGQGLQFLFEYFSETQRNKGNFPGRFSGRQFSNSRSEMNVSTLELGDSALYLCASSSTGEGTDTQYFGPGTRLTVL.

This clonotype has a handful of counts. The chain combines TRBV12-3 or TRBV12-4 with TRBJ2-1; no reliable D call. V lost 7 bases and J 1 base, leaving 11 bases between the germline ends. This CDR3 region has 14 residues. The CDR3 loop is CASITDSSYNEQFF. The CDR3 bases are TGTGCCAGCATTACCGACTCGTCCTACAATGAGCAGTTCTTC.

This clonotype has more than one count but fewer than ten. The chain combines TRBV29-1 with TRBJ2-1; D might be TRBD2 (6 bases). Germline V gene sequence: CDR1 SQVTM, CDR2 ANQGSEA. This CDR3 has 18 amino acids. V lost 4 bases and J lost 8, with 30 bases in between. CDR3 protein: CSVGGDGGRGTGVHEQFF. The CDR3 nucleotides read TGCAGCGTTGGGGGAGATGGGGGTCGCGGGACGGGGGTTCATGAGCAGTTCTTC.